These 30 T cell receptor beta chains originate from one sample sequenced in a study of T cell responses to AZD1222 COVID-19 vaccine. Profiled with immunoSEQ multiplex PCR; TCRdb holds only in-frame clones, not every one. The repertoire consists of about 130,000 clones, with about 93% occurring once and the leading ten covering more than 3%. The specimen was peripheral blood, collected on day 0 of AZD1222 vaccination. These receptors all stem from an adult in good health.

The chain links TRBV29-1 to TRBJ2-1; possibly TRBD1 for D (6 bases). Per germline, CDR1 SQVTM and CDR2 ANQGSEA. Trimming stripped 1 base from V and 1 base from J, with 8 bases between. This CDR3 region has 14 residues. The CDR3 protein is CSVEVGASYNEQFF. CDR3 DNA: TGCAGCGTTGAAGTGGGGGCTTCCTACAATGAGCAGTTCTTC.

This sequence joins TRBV6-4 and TRBJ2-1; maybe TRBD1 (5 bases). Looked up from germline, CDR1 is MRHNA and CDR2 is SNTAGT. The CDR3 is 17 residues long. Between the trimmed V and J ends, which lost 4 bases and 8 bases, there was a span of 24 bases. This CDR3 is CASSAHGAGSITDEQFF. CDR3 nucleotide sequence: TGTGCCAGCAGTGCCCACGGAGCAGGGTCAATCACGGATGAGCAGTTCTTC.

This chain joins TRBV10-3 and TRBJ2-3; possibly TRBD1 for D (5 bases). V lost 0 bases and J lost 5, with 9 bases in between. Per the germline V gene, CDR1 is ENHRY and CDR2 is SYGVKD. The CDR3 contains 14 residues. CDR3 residues: CAISESGPLDTQYF. CDR3 coding DNA: TGTGCCATCAGTGAGTCGGGGCCTTTAGATACGCAGTATTTT.

CDR3 region: CASSWRSTEAFF. The CDR3 nucleotides read TGTGCCAGCAGCTGGCGGTCCACTGAAGCTTTCTTT. V usage is TRBV7-2 and J usage is TRBJ1-1; D not resolved. V was pared by 4 bases and J by 4 bases, with 7 bases between. The CDR3 runs 12 residues. Germline V gives CDR1 SGHTA, CDR2 FQGNSA.

This clone has only a few counts. The chain uses TRBV2 and TRBJ2-7; tentative D call: TRBD2 (5 bases). Germline CDR1 reads SNHLY; CDR2 reads FYNNEI. The CDR3 has 14 amino acids. V lost 8 bases, J lost 6 bases, and 20 bases lay in between. The CDR3 DNA reads TGTGCCAGCGCCTGGACTTCTTTTACTAGCGAGCAGTACTTC. Protein product: CASAWTSFTSEQYF.

The chain's CDR3 is CASSPTAGGLAGSYEQYF. For the CDR3, the DNA is TGTGCCAGCAGTCCCACGGCCGGGGGACTAGCGGGATCTTACGAGCAGTACTTC. The V and J genes are TRBV6-6 and TRBJ2-7; 13 bases map to TRBD2. CDR1 is MNHNY and CDR2 is SVGAGI in the germline V gene (reference sequence). This CDR3 has 18 amino acids. Trimming took 5 bases from V and 4 from J; bases not matched to a gene: 14.

The chain recombines TRBV12-3 or TRBV12-4 with TRBJ2-7; D is ambiguous. The length of the CDR3 is 11 residues. Trimming removed 5 bases at V and 6 bases at J, with 8 bases between. Here the CDR3 reads CASSRVGEQYF. Here the CDR3 DNA reads TGTGCCAGCAGTCGCGTCGGCGAGCAGTACTTC.

V is TRBV9 and J is TRBJ2-2; D gene uncertain. The CDR3 covers 13 residues. The V gene's germline CDR1 is SGDLS and CDR2 YYNGEE. The germline V and J ends were trimmed by 4 bases and 4 bases, with 8 bases remaining between them. The CDR3 loop reads CASSPGSTGELFF. The CDR3 DNA reads TGTGCCAGCAGCCCTGGGTCCACCGGGGAGCTGTTTTTT.

The rearrangement links TRBV6-2 or TRBV6-3 to TRBJ1-5; D uncertain. From germline, CDR1 is MNHEY and CDR2 SVGEGT. The germline V and J ends were trimmed by 0 bases and 6 bases, with 6 bases remaining between them. The CDR3 has 13 residues. CDR3 sequence reads: CASSYSQSQPQHF. The DNA for the CDR3 is TGTGCCAGCAGTTACTCCCAGAGTCAGCCCCAGCATTTT.

This clone was seen only once. V and J are TRBV27 and TRBJ2-1, with D perhaps matching TRBD2 (6 bases). The length of the CDR3 is 15 residues. Trimming removed 7 bases from V and 7 bases from J, with 20 bases in between. Germline V lookup: CDR1 MNHEY, CDR2 SMNVEV (reference sequence). CDR3 sequence: CASIGDWPLGNEQFF. The DNA for the CDR3 is TGTGCCAGCATAGGGGACTGGCCCTTGGGAAATGAGCAGTTCTTC.

J is TRBJ2-1 and V is TRBV7-7; D unclear. Per germline, CDR1 SSHAT and CDR2 FNYEAQ (reference sequence). V lost 4 bases and J lost 8, with 15 bases in between. The CDR3 has 14 amino acids. CDR3 sequence: CASSSGRVDHEQFF. CDR3 nucleotides: TGTGCCAGCAGCTCAGGACGAGTGGACCATGAGCAGTTCTTC.

CDR3 sequence (DNA): TGCGCCAGCAGCTTGGCCCTAGCGGGAGGGGGCAATGAGCAGTTCTTC. Its translation: CASSLALAGGGNEQFF. The chain uses TRBV5-1 and TRBJ2-1, with 12 nucleotides matching TRBD2. Trimming at V came to 0 bases and at J to 6 bases, leaving 4 bases not matched to a gene. The CDR3 has 16 amino acids. Germline V gene data show CDR1 as SGHRS and CDR2 as YFSETQ.

This sequence joins TRBV5-6 and TRBJ2-2; TRBD1 might be the D (6 bases). Between the trimmed V and J ends, which lost 0 bases and 3 bases, there was a span of 6 bases. This CDR3 has 14 amino acids. Germline V lookup: CDR1 SGHDT, CDR2 YYEEEE. The CDR3 nucleotides read TGTGCCAGCAGCTTGGCAGGGGACACCGGGGAGCTGTTTTTT. Encoded protein: CASSLAGDTGELFF.

This clone was recorded only once. The chain is built from TRBV14 and TRBJ1-3; D call uncertain. This CDR3 contains 15 residues. The V gene's germline CDR1 is SGHDN and CDR2 FVKESK. Deletions cut 1 base from V and 1 base from J, with 8 bases between. The CDR3 DNA reads TGTGCCAGCAGCCAAGGGTGGGGTTCTGGAAACACCATATATTTT. This codes for CASSQGWGSGNTIYF.

The chain couples TRBV19 to TRBJ1-3, with unresolved D. There are 12 residues in the CDR3. Germline lookup yields CDR1 LNHDA and CDR2 SQIVND (reference sequence). V was pared by 2 bases and J by 3 bases, with 2 bases between. This CDR3 is CASSIYGNTIYF. DNA for the CDR3: TGTGCCAGTAGTATATATGGAAACACCATATATTTT.

V usage is TRBV5-1 and J usage is TRBJ1-1; D call uncertain. The germline V gene encodes CDR1 SGHRS and CDR2 YFSETQ. The CDR3 has 12 residues. The V gene lost 0 bases and the J gene lost 4 bases, with 4 bases spanning the gap. The CDR3 DNA sequence: TGCGCCAGCAGCTTGGTGGGCACTGAAGCTTTCTTT. As protein: CASSLVGTEAFF. The entire variable domain, with the rest obtained from reference TRBV5-1 and TRBJ1-1, is as follows: KAGVTQTPRYLIKTRGQQVTLSCSPISGHRSVSWYQQTPGQGLQFLFEYFSETQRNKGNFPGRFSGRQFSNSRSEMNVSTLELGDSALYLCASSLVGTEAFFGQGTRLTVV.

V gene TRBV11-2 combines with J gene TRBJ1-3, with unresolved D. The CDR3 sequence is 13 residues long. Between the trimmed V and J ends, which lost 0 bases and 4 bases, there was a span of 4 bases. Germline V gene data show CDR1 as SGHAT and CDR2 as FQNNGV. The CDR3 is CASSLDRGNTIYF. The CDR3 DNA reads as TGTGCCAGCAGCTTAGATCGCGGAAACACCATATATTTT. Based on the CDR3 plus reference TRBV11-2 and TRBJ1-3, the full variable domain is EAGVAQSPRYKIIEKRQSVAFWCNPISGHATLYWYQQILGQGPKLLIQFQNNGVVDDSQLPKDRFSAERLKGVDSTLKIQPAKLEDSAVYLCASSLDRGNTIYFGEGSWLTVV.

This sequence joins TRBV5-4 and TRBJ2-4; a weak D match, TRBD2 (7 bases). From germline, CDR1 is SGHNT and CDR2 YYREEE (reference sequence). The germline V and J ends were trimmed by 0 bases and 3 bases, with 13 bases remaining between them. The CDR3 length is 16 residues. The CDR3 region is CASSLDGGLNKNIQYF. As DNA, the CDR3 is TGTGCCAGCAGCTTGGACGGGGGGCTAAACAAAAACATTCAGTACTTC.

The chain is built from TRBV9 and TRBJ1-1; no reliable D call. CDR1 is SGDLS and CDR2 is YYNGEE in the germline V gene. V lost 0 bases to trimming and J lost 1 base, with 13 bases between them. The CDR3 sequence is 16 residues long. The CDR3 protein is CASSVGKDGRNTEAFF. For the CDR3, the DNA is TGTGCCAGCAGCGTAGGAAAGGACGGAAGGAACACTGAAGCTTTCTTT.

The chain has TRBV6-5 and TRBJ1-2, with a tentative D call TRBD1 (5 bases). The CDR3 runs 16 residues. Germline V lookup: CDR1 MNHEY, CDR2 SVGAGI. V gave up 2 bases and J gave up 4 bases, with 17 bases separating them. The CDR3 reads CASSYPAGAGFYGYTF. Here the CDR3 DNA reads TGTGCCAGCAGTTACCCCGCCGGGGCCGGATTCTATGGCTACACCTTC.

V usage is TRBV9 and J usage is TRBJ2-6, with TRBD2 identical over 7 bases. V lost 3 bases, J lost 1 base, and 1 base stayed unmatched. The germline gives CDR1 SGDLS, CDR2 YYNGEE. The length of the CDR3 is 15 residues. CDR3 amino acids: CASSGSGSGANVLTF. CDR3 nucleotides: TGTGCCAGCAGCGGTAGCGGGTCTGGGGCCAACGTCCTGACTTTC.

In this sample, this clone turned up a few times. The V and J genes are TRBV6-5 and TRBJ2-2; 9 bases are shared with TRBD1. The length of the CDR3 is 14 residues. Germline CDR1 MNHEY, CDR2 SVGAGI. The ends lost 7 bases at V and 7 bases at J; junction bases unmatched: 7. CDR3 sequence reads: CASTWDRAVGELFF. DNA of the CDR3: TGTGCCAGCACCTGGGACAGGGCTGTCGGGGAGCTGTTTTTT.

The chain joins TRBV6-2 or TRBV6-3 to TRBJ1-4, with 12 bases aligning to TRBD1. Trimming at V came to 3 bases and at J to 8 bases, leaving 7 bases not matched to a gene. The CDR3 spans 16 residues. Germline CDR1 is MNHEY and CDR2 is SVGEGT. Here the CDR3 DNA reads TGTGCCAGCAGTTATCGGTCCGGGACAGGGGGCGAAAAACTGTTTTTT. This sequence encodes CASSYRSGTGGEKLFF.

This sequence joins TRBV4-1 and TRBJ2-7; tentatively, D is TRBD2 (5 bases). Per germline, CDR1 MGHRA and CDR2 YSYEKL. The CDR3 spans 17 residues. V shed 3 bases and J shed 3 bases, with 21 bases lying between them. The CDR3 bases are TGCGCCAGCAGCCAGCCATCTCGAGGGCCGAAAGGCTACGAGCAGTACTTC. Translation gives CASSQPSRGPKGYEQYF.

The chain has TRBV19 and TRBJ1-5; no clear D. Germline assignment: CDR1 LNHDA and CDR2 SQIVND (reference sequence). The CDR3 covers 14 residues. V lost 7 bases to trimming and J lost 7 bases, with 17 bases between them. CDR3 coding DNA: TGTGCCAGTACCGAATTGGGGAGGGCCCAGCCCCAGCATTTT. Amino acids: CASTELGRAQPQHF.

V gene TRBV29-1 combines with J gene TRBJ2-7; weak D call: TRBD2 (6 bases). The CDR3 extends over 14 amino acids. Germline CDR1 and CDR2: SQVTM and ANQGSEA. V dropped 7 bases and J dropped 2 bases, with 18 bases sitting between them. This CDR3 reads CSAEGPRGTYEQYF. In nucleotides, the CDR3 is TGCAGCGCCGAAGGGCCGCGGGGTACCTACGAGCAGTACTTC.

The chain uses TRBV19 and TRBJ1-5; D is possibly TRBD1 (5 bases). Germline V gene lookup returns CDR1 LNHDA and CDR2 SQIVND (reference sequence). V was cut by 7 bases and J by 2 bases, with 18 bases left in between. This CDR3 has 16 residues. DNA of the CDR3: TGTGCCAGTACAGAGGTTGGAGGGGAGGGCAATCAGCCCCAGCATTTT. Protein product: CASTEVGGEGNQPQHF.

V and J are TRBV19 and TRBJ2-7; 9 positions agree with TRBD2. Unmatched junction bases numbered 11, after V lost 10 bases and J lost 7 bases. The CDR3 is made up of 13 amino acids. Germline-derived CDR1 and CDR2 are LNHDA and SQIVND (reference sequence). Here the CDR3 reads CATRTSETSEQYF. The CDR3 region has the DNA TGTGCCACCAGGACTAGCGAGACCTCGGAGCAGTACTTC.

V usage is TRBV7-2 and J usage is TRBJ1-1; a weak D match, TRBD1 (5 bases). The length of the CDR3 is 15 residues. Per the germline V gene, CDR1 is SGHTA and CDR2 is FQGNSA. V was shortened by 1 base and J by 2 bases, with 11 bases between the two germline ends. Here the CDR3 reads CASSLDRGRNTEAFF. For the CDR3, the DNA is TGTGCCAGCAGCTTAGACCGGGGACGAAACACTGAAGCTTTCTTT.

The rearrangement links TRBV14 to TRBJ2-1; 8 nucleotides agree with TRBD2. Germline-derived CDR1 and CDR2 are SGHDN and FVKESK. J was trimmed by 12 bases and V by 2 bases; bases with no gene match: 6. The CDR3 has 13 residues. CDR3 in amino acids: CASSQTLAGRQFF. The DNA for the CDR3 is TGTGCCAGCAGCCAAACTCTAGCGGGCCGGCAGTTCTTC.